This T cell receptor beta chain came from a study of CD8 T cells in ankylosing spondylitis. Library preparation for TCR beta used quantitative 5'-RACE with molecular barcodes. MiXCR, run by TCRdb on the 5' RACE reads, gives a single entry per CDR3 protein. This sample has 200,000 to 300,000 distinct CDR3 sequences, with 20% to 30% found just once. A remark on this clonotype: The target antigen is unknown. This may be a read error: a much more frequent sequence differs by one nucleotide.

Study conclusions and caveats: Seven to nine highly homologous variants formed a TCR beta motif that appeared characteristic of ankylosing spondylitis blood.

Germline V gene data show CDR1 as DFQATT and CDR2 as SNEGSKA (reference sequence). There are 14 residues in the CDR3. The V gene is TRBV20-1, the J gene TRBJ2-2; 7 bases fit TRBD2. Sequencing was carried out using blood, either unsorted or a sorted T cell fraction (not recorded which). The source of this sequence is a male donor with ankylosing spondylitis or in good health (not recorded which). The CDR3 bases are TGCAGTGCTAGGGCGGGGACTAACACCGGGGAGCTGTTATTT. It codes for CSARAGTNTGELLF.